Below are 23 T cell receptor beta chains sequenced from a single sample in a study of CD8 T cells in ankylosing spondylitis. TCRdb processed the 5' RACE reads anew with MiXCR; each CDR3 protein has one entry. The data show 130,000 or so distinct CDR3 sequences, over 6% seen once. The sample taken for sequencing was blood, either unsorted or a sorted T cell fraction (not recorded which). The receptors were gathered from a male donor with ankylosing spondylitis or in good health (not recorded which).

This clonotype was recorded at least ten times. This rearrangement joins TRBV24-1 to TRBJ2-1; D call uncertain. Trimming stripped 0 bases from V and 13 bases from J, with 9 bases between. Germline loops: CDR1 KGHDR, CDR2 SFDVKD. The CDR3 runs to 12 residues. CDR3 DNA sequence: TGTGCCACCAGTGATTTGTCTAATCTCCAGTTCTTC. It yields the protein CATSDLSNLQFF.

Many counts were recorded for this clonotype. The chain employs TRBV5-1 and TRBJ1-4, with D tentatively TRBD1 (5 bases). Germline V lookup: CDR1 SGHRS, CDR2 YFSETQ. The CDR3 length is 15 residues. Deletions cut 2 bases from V and 3 bases from J, with 11 bases between. The DNA for the CDR3 is TGCGCCAGCAGCTTATTTGCAGGGTCTAATGAAAAACTGTTTTTT. Translation gives CASSLFAGSNEKLFF.

This clonotype was seen repeatedly, ten times or more. V is TRBV20-1 and J is TRBJ2-7; perhaps TRBD2 as D (6 bases). This CDR3 spans 12 amino acids. The germline V gene has CDR1 DFQATT and CDR2 SNEGSKA (reference sequence). With 6 bases removed from V and 1 base from J, the gap between germline ends came to 10 bases. The CDR3 sequence: CSAGLVSYEQYF. As DNA, the CDR3 is TGCAGTGCGGGACTCGTTTCCTACGAGCAGTACTTC.

This clonotype was counted many times. The V call is TRBV7-3, the J call TRBJ2-1; 14 positions agree with TRBD2. Trimming removed 2 bases from V and 9 bases from J; junction bases left unmatched: 6. The CDR3 spans 16 residues. Per germline, CDR1 SGHTA and CDR2 FQGTGA. This CDR3 is CASSLATSGRASEQFF. CDR3 sequence (DNA): TGTGCCAGCAGCTTAGCGACTAGCGGGAGGGCGAGTGAGCAGTTCTTC.

This clonotype was observed at least ten times. The V gene is TRBV7-9, the J gene TRBJ2-3, with a weak D call TRBD2 (5 bases). The CDR3 extends over 13 amino acids. V dropped 6 bases and J dropped 5 bases, with 12 bases sitting between them. Germline CDR1 and CDR2: SEHNR and FQNEAQ (reference sequence). Written as DNA, the CDR3 is TGTGCCAGCAGGGCGGGTTACGGAGATACGCAGTATTTT. Its translation: CASRAGYGDTQYF.

This clonotype has ten or more counts. The rearrangement joins TRBV6-5 to TRBJ2-7; possibly TRBD1 or TRBD2 for D (5 bases each). The V and J ends lost 6 bases and 8 bases respectively, with 11 bases between them. In germline, CDR1 is MNHEY, CDR2 SVGAGI. The CDR3 extends over 11 amino acids. CDR3 nucleotides: TGTGCCAGCAGATCCAGGGAGAAGCAGTACTTC. It translates to CASRSREKQYF.

This clonotype was found many times. The rearrangement uses TRBV5-5 and TRBJ1-2, with a possible D match to TRBD1 (5 bases). The length of the CDR3 is 13 residues. V was trimmed by 4 bases and J by 6 bases, leaving 13 bases between them. Germline values: CDR1 SGHKS, CDR2 YYEKEE (reference sequence). The CDR3, as DNA: TGTGCCAGCAGCCCATCGGGACGGGATGGCTACACCTTC. Translating gives CASSPSGRDGYTF.

This clonotype has ten or more counts. V gene TRBV5-1 combines with J gene TRBJ2-1; D remains ambiguous. The V end was cut by 0 bases, the J end by 7 bases, with 14 bases between. The CDR3 runs 15 residues. CDR1 and CDR2 from the germline V gene are SGHRS and YFSETQ. CDR3 region: CASSLAGSPVNEQFF. Here the CDR3 DNA reads TGCGCCAGCAGCTTGGCGGGTAGCCCGGTAAATGAGCAGTTCTTC.

By its share, this clonotype is medium-sized. The chain carries TRBV7-9 and TRBJ1-2; D is unresolved. The germline V gene has CDR1 SEHNR and CDR2 FQNEAQ (reference sequence). The V and J ends lost 5 bases and 0 bases respectively, with 4 bases between them. The CDR3 spans 12 residues. The CDR3 loop reads CASSLSNYGYTF. Written as DNA, the CDR3 is TGTGCCAGCAGCCTATCTAACTATGGCTACACCTTC.

This clonotype was seen many times. The chain has TRBV10-3 and TRBJ1-5; maybe TRBD1 (6 bases). The V end lost 0 bases, the J end lost 0 bases, and 12 bases lay between the germline ends. Germline V gives CDR1 ENHRY, CDR2 SYGVKD. The CDR3 covers 17 residues. The CDR3 protein is CAISESMGHNSNQPQHF. The CDR3 nucleotides read TGTGCCATCAGTGAGTCAATGGGACATAATAGCAATCAGCCCCAGCATTTT.

This clonotype was seen at least ten times. CDR3 in amino acids: CATSGQGGTEAFF. CDR3 nucleotide sequence: TGTGCCACCAGTGGACAGGGGGGCACTGAAGCTTTCTTT. V and J are TRBV15 and TRBJ1-1, with 10 bases lining up with TRBD1. Germline trimming cut 6 bases from V and 4 bases from J; bases unmatched to any gene: 2. The V gene's germline CDR1 is LNHNV and CDR2 YYDKDF (reference sequence). The CDR3 totals 13 residues. The full variable domain, its missing parts supplied by reference TRBV15 and TRBJ1-1, is DAMVIQNPRYQVTQFGKPVTLSCSQTLNHNVMYWYQQKSSQAPKLLFHYYDKDFNNEADTPDNFQSRRPNTSFCFLDIRSPGLGDTAMYLCATSGQGGTEAFFGQGTRLTVV.

This clonotype was counted ten times or more. The chain combines TRBV12-3 or TRBV12-4 with TRBJ1-1, with 7 nucleotides matching TRBD1. With 2 bases clipped from V and 5 bases from J, the junction kept 5 bases outside the gene matches. This CDR3 is built from 14 residues. CDR3 coding DNA: TGTGCCAGCAGTTTATGGTCCAGGGGGACTGAAGCTTTCTTT. This encodes CASSLWSRGTEAFF.

In its sample, this clonotype was seen a few times. The V call is TRBV7-2, the J call TRBJ1-1; no clear D gene. Germline V gives CDR1 SGHTA, CDR2 FQGNSA. The CDR3 has 15 amino acids. Trimming stripped 1 base from V and 3 bases from J, with 12 bases between. DNA for the CDR3: TGTGCCAGCAGCTTAGTTCACAGACCGGACACTGAAGCTTTCTTT. Translating it yields CASSLVHRPDTEAFF.

The table lists this clonotype with many counts. The chain joins TRBV29-1 to TRBJ2-5, with D maybe TRBD1 (6 bases). The CDR3 runs to 12 residues. The germline V gene encodes CDR1 SQVTM and CDR2 ANQGSEA. Trimming took 6 bases from V and 5 from J, leaving 13 bases between them. The CDR3 protein is CSVRSGAETQYF. The CDR3 DNA follows: TGCAGCGTCCGATCAGGGGCGGAGACCCAGTACTTC.

This clonotype was counted at least ten times. Written as DNA, the CDR3 is TGTGCCATCAGGGGACAGCCTAATCAGCCCCAGCATTTT. Its protein product is CAIRGQPNQPQHF. This chain connects TRBV10-3 to TRBJ1-5, with 7 bases identical to TRBD1. With V trimmed by 6 bases and J by 4 bases, 3 bases remained unmatched. The CDR3 extends over 13 amino acids. The V gene's germline CDR1 is ENHRY and CDR2 SYGVKD.

This clonotype was found many times. The rearrangement links TRBV10-3 to TRBJ2-3, with a weak D call TRBD1 (6 bases). CDR1 and CDR2 from the germline V gene are ENHRY and SYGVKD. Trimming removed 1 base at V and 3 bases at J, with 11 bases between. CDR3 length equals 15 residues. The CDR3 here is CAISEYREQTDTQYF. The CDR3 DNA follows: TGTGCCATCAGTGAGTACAGGGAGCAAACAGATACGCAGTATTTT.

At least ten counts were recorded for this clonotype. The chain links TRBV20-1 to TRBJ1-2; the D gene is possibly TRBD1 (5 bases). The V end lost 1 base, the J end lost 3 bases, and 15 bases lay between the germline ends. The germline CDR1 and CDR2 sequences are DFQATT and SNEGSKA (reference sequence). This CDR3 is built from 15 residues. CDR3 in amino acids: CSARGRDGTHYGYTF. CDR3 nucleotides: TGCAGTGCTAGAGGCAGGGACGGCACCCACTATGGCTACACCTTC.

This clonotype was seen a handful of times. This chain joins TRBV7-2 and TRBJ1-1, with 8 bases matching TRBD1. The CDR3 spans 18 residues. V dropped 0 bases and J dropped 0; count of bases not matched to a gene: 9. CDR1 SGHTA and CDR2 FQGNSA come from the germline V gene. CDR3 DNA: TGTGCCAGCAGCTTAGCCGGGACAGGTACATTCATGAACACTGAAGCTTTCTTT. This codes for CASSLAGTGTFMNTEAFF.

The table lists this clonotype with many counts. V is TRBV5-1 and J is TRBJ2-3; D gene uncertain. The V end was cut by 7 bases, the J end by 7 bases, with 22 bases between. The CDR3 spans 15 residues. From germline, CDR1 is SGHRS and CDR2 YFSETQ. Here the CDR3 reads CASSPMREHVNTQYF. In DNA, the CDR3 is TGCGCCAGCTCCCCGATGCGAGAGCATGTCAATACGCAGTATTTT.

This clonotype was counted ten times or more. The chain joins TRBV7-2 to TRBJ1-1; no clear D gene. The CDR3 is made up of 15 amino acids. Germline-derived CDR1 and CDR2 are SGHTA and FQGNSA. V lost 1 base, J lost 5 bases, and 14 bases lay in between. The CDR3 spells CASSLVQAMGTEAFF. CDR3 DNA sequence: TGTGCCAGCAGCTTAGTTCAGGCGATGGGGACTGAAGCTTTCTTT.

This clonotype was recorded at least ten times. The V and J genes are TRBV20-1 and TRBJ2-7, with D possibly matching TRBD1 (6 bases). The V gene lost 5 bases and the J gene lost 5 bases, with 13 bases spanning the gap. Germline CDR1 and CDR2: DFQATT and SNEGSKA (reference sequence). The CDR3 spans 12 residues. CDR3 sequence reads: CSARSGQNEQYF. CDR3 bases: TGCAGTGCTCGCTCTGGACAGAACGAGCAGTACTTC.

This clonotype was counted ten times or more. The chain is built from TRBV29-1 and TRBJ1-1; perhaps TRBD1 as D (5 bases). The V end lost 4 bases, the J end lost 0 bases, and 9 bases lay between the germline ends. Germline loops: CDR1 SQVTM, CDR2 ANQGSEA. The CDR3 totals 13 residues. The CDR3 loop reads CSVGAQVNTEAFF. CDR3 nucleotides: TGCAGCGTTGGGGCACAGGTGAACACTGAAGCTTTCTTT.

This clonotype was detected ten times or more. The rearrangement uses TRBV14 and TRBJ2-3, with D maybe TRBD2 (5 bases). Germline-derived CDR1 and CDR2 are SGHDN and FVKESK. The CDR3 covers 12 residues. The V end lost 3 bases, the J end lost 14 bases, and 15 bases lay between the germline ends. CDR3 amino acids: CASSHSEEPGYF. The DNA of the CDR3 is TGTGCCAGCAGCCATAGCGAAGAACCGGGGTATTTT.